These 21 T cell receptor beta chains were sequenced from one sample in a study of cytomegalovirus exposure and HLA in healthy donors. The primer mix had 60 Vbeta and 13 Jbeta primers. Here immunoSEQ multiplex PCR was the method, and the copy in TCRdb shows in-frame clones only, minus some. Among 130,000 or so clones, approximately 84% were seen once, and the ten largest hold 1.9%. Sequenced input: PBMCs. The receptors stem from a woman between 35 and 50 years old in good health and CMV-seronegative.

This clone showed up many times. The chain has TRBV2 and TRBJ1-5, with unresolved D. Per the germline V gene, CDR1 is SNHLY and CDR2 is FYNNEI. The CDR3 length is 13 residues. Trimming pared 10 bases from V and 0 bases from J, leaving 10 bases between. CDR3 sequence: CATSYYSNQPQHF. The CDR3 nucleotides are TGTGCCACCTCTTATTATAGCAATCAGCCCCAGCATTTT.

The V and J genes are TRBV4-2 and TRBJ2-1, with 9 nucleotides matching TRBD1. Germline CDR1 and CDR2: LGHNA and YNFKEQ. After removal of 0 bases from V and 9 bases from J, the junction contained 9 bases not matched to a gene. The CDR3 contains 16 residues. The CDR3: CASSQESGQGMGEQFF. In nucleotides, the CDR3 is TGTGCCAGCAGCCAAGAGTCGGGACAGGGAATGGGTGAGCAGTTCTTC.

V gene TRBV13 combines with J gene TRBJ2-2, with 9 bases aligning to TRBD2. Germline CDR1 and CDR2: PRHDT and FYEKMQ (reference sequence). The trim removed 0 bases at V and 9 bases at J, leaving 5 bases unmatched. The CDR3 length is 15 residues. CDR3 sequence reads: CASSLGLLAGRELFF. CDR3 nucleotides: TGTGCCAGCAGCTTAGGCTTGCTAGCGGGACGGGAGCTGTTTTTT. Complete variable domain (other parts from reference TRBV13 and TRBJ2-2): AAGVIQSPRHLIKEKRETATLKCYPIPRHDTVYWYQQGPGQDPQFLISFYEKMQSDKGSIPDRFSAQQFSDYHSELNMSSLELGDSALYFCASSLGLLAGRELFFGEGSRLTVL.

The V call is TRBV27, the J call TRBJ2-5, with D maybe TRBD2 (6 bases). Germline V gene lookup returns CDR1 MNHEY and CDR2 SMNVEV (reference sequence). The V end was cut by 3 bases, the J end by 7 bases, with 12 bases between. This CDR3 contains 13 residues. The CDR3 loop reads CASSLLASGTQYF. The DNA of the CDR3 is TGTGCCAGCAGTTTGCTAGCGAGTGGGACCCAGTACTTC.

The CDR3 coding sequence is TGTGCCAGCGGGTCGGGGCCTAGCGGGAGGAGGGCCTACAATGAGCAGTTCTTC. Encoded protein: CASGSGPSGRRAYNEQFF. This rearrangement joins TRBV28 to TRBJ2-1; 11 nucleotides align to TRBD2. The CDR3 is 18 residues long. Germline CDR1 reads MDHEN; CDR2 reads SYDVKM. After removal of 8 bases from V and 2 bases from J, the junction contained 14 bases not matched to a gene.

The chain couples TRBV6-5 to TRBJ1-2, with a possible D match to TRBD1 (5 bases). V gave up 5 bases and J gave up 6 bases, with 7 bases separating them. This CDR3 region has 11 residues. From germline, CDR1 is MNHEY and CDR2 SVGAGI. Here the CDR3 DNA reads TGTGCCAGCAGTGAAGGGGATGGCTACACCTTC. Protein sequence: CASSEGDGYTF.

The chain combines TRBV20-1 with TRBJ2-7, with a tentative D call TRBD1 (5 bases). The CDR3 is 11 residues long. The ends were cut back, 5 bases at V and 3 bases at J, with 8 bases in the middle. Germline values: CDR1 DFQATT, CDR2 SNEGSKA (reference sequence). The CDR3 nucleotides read TGCAGTGCTGACAGCCACTACGAGCAGTACTTC. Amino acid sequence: CSADSHYEQYF.

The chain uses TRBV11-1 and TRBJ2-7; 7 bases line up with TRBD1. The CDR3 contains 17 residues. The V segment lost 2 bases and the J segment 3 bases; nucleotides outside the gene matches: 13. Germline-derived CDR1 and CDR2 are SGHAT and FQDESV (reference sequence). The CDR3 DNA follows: TGTGCCAGCAGCTTACAAGGGTACAGGGGAGCGGTCTACGAGCAGTACTTC. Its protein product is CASSLQGYRGAVYEQYF.

As DNA, the CDR3 is TGTGCCAGCATAAGCGCACAGGGGGTGGCCGGGGAGCTGTTTTTT. Translating gives CASISAQGVAGELFF. The chain employs TRBV27 and TRBJ2-2, with TRBD1 matching over 8 bases. CDR3 length: 15 residues. From germline, CDR1 is MNHEY and CDR2 SMNVEV (reference sequence). With 7 bases clipped from V and 6 bases from J, the junction kept 10 bases outside the gene matches.

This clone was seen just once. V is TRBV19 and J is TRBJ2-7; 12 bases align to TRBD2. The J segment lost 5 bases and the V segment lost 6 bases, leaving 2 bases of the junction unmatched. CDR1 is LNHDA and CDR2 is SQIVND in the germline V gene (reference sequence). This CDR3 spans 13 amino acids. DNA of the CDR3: TGTGCCAGTAGGGGACTAGCGGGCAACGAGCAGTACTTC. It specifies CASRGLAGNEQYF.

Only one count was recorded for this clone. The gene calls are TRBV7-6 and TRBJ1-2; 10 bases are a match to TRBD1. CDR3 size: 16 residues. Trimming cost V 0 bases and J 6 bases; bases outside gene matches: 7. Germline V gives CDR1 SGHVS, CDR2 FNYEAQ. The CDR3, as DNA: TGTGCCAGCAGCTTAGCCCCATGGACAGGGGGAGATGGCTACACCTTC. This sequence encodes CASSLAPWTGGDGYTF.

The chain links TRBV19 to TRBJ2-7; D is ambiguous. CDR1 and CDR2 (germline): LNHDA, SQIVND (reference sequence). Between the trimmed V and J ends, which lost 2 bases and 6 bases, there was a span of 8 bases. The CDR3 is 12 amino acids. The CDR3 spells CASSIRPGEQYF. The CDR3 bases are TGTGCCAGTAGTATAAGGCCGGGCGAGCAGTACTTC. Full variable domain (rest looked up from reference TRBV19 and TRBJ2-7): DGGITQSPKYLFRKEGQNVTLSCEQNLNHDAMYWYRQDPGQGLRLIYYSQIVNDFQKGDIAEGYSVSREKKESFPLTVTSAQKNPTAFYLCASSIRPGEQYFGPGTRLTVT.

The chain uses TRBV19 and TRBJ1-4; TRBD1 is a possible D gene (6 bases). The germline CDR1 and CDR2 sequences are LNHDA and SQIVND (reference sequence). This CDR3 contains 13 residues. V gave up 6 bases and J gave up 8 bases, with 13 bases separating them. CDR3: CASRYRVGEKLFF. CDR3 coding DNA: TGTGCCAGTAGGTACAGGGTTGGCGAAAAACTGTTTTTT. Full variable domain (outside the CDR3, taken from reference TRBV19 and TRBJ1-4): DGGITQSPKYLFRKEGQNVTLSCEQNLNHDAMYWYRQDPGQGLRLIYYSQIVNDFQKGDIAEGYSVSREKKESFPLTVTSAQKNPTAFYLCASRYRVGEKLFFGSGTQLSVL.

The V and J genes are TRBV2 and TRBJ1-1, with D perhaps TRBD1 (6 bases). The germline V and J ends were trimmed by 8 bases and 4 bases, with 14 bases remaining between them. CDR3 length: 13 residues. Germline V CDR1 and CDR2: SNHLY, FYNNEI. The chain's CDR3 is CASWAGVTTEAFF. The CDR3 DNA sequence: TGTGCCAGCTGGGCAGGGGTAACCACTGAAGCTTTCTTT.

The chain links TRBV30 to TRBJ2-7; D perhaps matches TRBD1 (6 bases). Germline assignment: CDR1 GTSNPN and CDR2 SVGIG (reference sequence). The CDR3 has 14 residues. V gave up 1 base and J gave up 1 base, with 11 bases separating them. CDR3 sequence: CAWSGGRGSYEQYF. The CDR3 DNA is TGTGCCTGGAGTGGGGGGCGCGGGTCCTACGAGCAGTACTTC.

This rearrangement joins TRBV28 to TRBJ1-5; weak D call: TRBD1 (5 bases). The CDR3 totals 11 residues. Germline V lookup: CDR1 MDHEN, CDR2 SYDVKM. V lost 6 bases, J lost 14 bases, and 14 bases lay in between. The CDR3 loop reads CASRGQGSEHF. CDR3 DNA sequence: TGTGCCAGCAGAGGCCAGGGATCTGAGCATTTT.

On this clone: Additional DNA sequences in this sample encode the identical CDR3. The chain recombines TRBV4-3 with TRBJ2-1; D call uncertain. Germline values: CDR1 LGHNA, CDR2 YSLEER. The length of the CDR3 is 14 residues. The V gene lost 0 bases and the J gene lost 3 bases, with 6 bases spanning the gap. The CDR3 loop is CASSQDRVYNEQFF. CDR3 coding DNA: TGCGCCAGCAGCCAAGATCGTGTCTACAATGAGCAGTTCTTC.

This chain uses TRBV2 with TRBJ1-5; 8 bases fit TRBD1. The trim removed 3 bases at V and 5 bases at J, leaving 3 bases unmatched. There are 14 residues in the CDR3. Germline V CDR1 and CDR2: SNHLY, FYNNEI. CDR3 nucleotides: TGTGCCAGCAGTGAGTCGACAGGGGATCAGCCCCAGCATTTT. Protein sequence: CASSESTGDQPQHF.

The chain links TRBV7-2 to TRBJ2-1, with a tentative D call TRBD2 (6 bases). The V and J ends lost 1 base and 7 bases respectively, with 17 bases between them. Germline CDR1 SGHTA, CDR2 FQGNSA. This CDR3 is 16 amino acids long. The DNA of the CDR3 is TGTGCCAGCAGCTTAGTCGGGGTGGGAGGAGGAAATGAGCAGTTCTTC. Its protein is CASSLVGVGGGNEQFF.

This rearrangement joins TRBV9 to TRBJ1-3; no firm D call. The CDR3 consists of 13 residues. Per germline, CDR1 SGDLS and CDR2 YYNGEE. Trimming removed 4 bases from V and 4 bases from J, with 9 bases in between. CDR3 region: CASSLLQGNTIYF. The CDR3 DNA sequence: TGTGCCAGCAGCCTGCTACAGGGAAACACCATATATTTT.

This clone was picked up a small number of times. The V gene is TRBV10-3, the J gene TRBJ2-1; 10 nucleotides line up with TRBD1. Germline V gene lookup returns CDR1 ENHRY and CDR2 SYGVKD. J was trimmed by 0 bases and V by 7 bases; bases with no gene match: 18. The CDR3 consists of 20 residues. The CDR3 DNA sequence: TGTGCCATCACCGCTGGTAAATCTTGGGGACAGGGGAGCTCCTACAATGAGCAGTTCTTC. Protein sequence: CAITAGKSWGQGSSYNEQFF.